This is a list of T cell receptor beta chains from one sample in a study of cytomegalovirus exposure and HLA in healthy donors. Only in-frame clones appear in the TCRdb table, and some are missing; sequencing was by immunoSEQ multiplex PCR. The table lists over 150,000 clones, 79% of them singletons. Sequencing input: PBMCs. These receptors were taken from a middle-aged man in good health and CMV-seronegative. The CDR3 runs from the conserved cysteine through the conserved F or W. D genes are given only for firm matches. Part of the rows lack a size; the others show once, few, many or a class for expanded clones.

DNA: TGTGCCAGCAAGAGATCGGGTCTGGAGACCCAGTACTTC
CDR3: CASKRSGLETQYF
V: TRBV6-5
J: TRBJ2-5
size: once
D: .

DNA: TGTGCCAGCCAATCCCCCTCTACGGGGGGACGATCACCCCTCCACTTT
CDR3: CASQSPSTGGRSPLHF
V: TRBV28
J: TRBJ1-6
size: .
D: .

DNA: TGTGCCAGCAGCTTAGGACAGAACAATGAGCAGTTCTTC
CDR3: CASSLGQNNEQFF
V: TRBV2
J: TRBJ2-1
size: .
D: .

DNA: TGTGCCAGCAGTTCGGACAGGGGTATGGCCGGGGAGCTGTTTTTT
CDR3: CASSSDRGMAGELFF
V: TRBV2
J: TRBJ2-2
size: once
D: TRBD1

DNA: TGTGCCAGCAGCCAAGTCCCACAGCCTTCCTACGAGCAGTACTTC
CDR3: CASSQVPQPSYEQYF
V: TRBV5-5
J: TRBJ2-7
size: .
D: .

DNA: TGTGCCAGCAGTTTATTAGCGGCCCTCACAGATACGCAGTATTTT
CDR3: CASSLLAALTDTQYF
V: TRBV28
J: TRBJ2-3
size: .
D: .

DNA: TGTGCCAGCGCCGCCAGGGTCAATGAAAAACTGTTTTTT
CDR3: CASAARVNEKLFF
V: TRBV11-2
J: TRBJ1-4
size: .
D: .

DNA: TGTGCCAGCAGCTTACGCAGGGTAGCCAAAAACATTCAGTACTTC
CDR3: CASSLRRVAKNIQYF
V: TRBV13
J: TRBJ2-4
size: once
D: .

DNA: TGTGCCAGCAGCTTAGTCCCGGGATCCTACGAGCAGTACTTC
CDR3: CASSLVPGSYEQYF
V: TRBV7-2
J: TRBJ2-7
size: .
D: .

DNA: TGTGCCAGCAGTTTTCGGAAGGCGGGAGAGCAGTACTTC
CDR3: CASSFRKAGEQYF
V: TRBV28
J: TRBJ2-7
size: once
D: .

DNA: TGTGCCATCAGTGGCGGTACCCCACCGTCGCACTACGAGCAGTACTTC
CDR3: CAISGGTPPSHYEQYF
V: TRBV10-3
J: TRBJ2-7
size: .
D: .

DNA: TGTGCCAGCAGCTTAACGGACTGGAATCGTAATGAGCAGTTCTTC
CDR3: CASSLTDWNRNEQFF
V: TRBV11-2
J: TRBJ2-1
size: few
D: .

DNA: TGTGCCAGCACTTGGTGGGAGGGAAGCTACAATGAGCAGTTCTTC
CDR3: CASTWWEGSYNEQFF
V: TRBV6-1
J: TRBJ2-1
size: .
D: TRBD2

DNA: TGTGCCAGCTCACCATCCGGTCGGGAAGAGACCCAGTACTTC
CDR3: CASSPSGREETQYF
V: TRBV18
J: TRBJ2-5
size: .
D: .

DNA: TGTGCCAGCAGCCCTGGACTAGCGGGGCCCCGCCCGAACACCGGGGAGCTGTTTTTT
CDR3: CASSPGLAGPRPNTGELFF
V: TRBV7-2
J: TRBJ2-2
size: .
D: TRBD2

DNA: TGTGCCAGCAAATCTCCCGGTCCCGGGGAGCTGTTTTTT
CDR3: CASKSPGPGELFF
V: TRBV28
J: TRBJ2-2
size: .
D: .

DNA: TGTGCCACCAGCAGAGAGCTCCGGGGGGAAAGCACAGATACGCAGTATTTT
CDR3: CATSRELRGESTDTQYF
V: TRBV15
J: TRBJ2-3
size: few
D: TRBD2

DNA: TGTGCCTGGAGTAGACAGCTGTCCACAGATACGCAGTATTTT
CDR3: CAWSRQLSTDTQYF
V: TRBV30
J: TRBJ2-3
size: .
D: .

DNA: TGTGCCAGCAGCTTAGAAGGGGTCAAGGGAGATACGCAGTATTTT
CDR3: CASSLEGVKGDTQYF
V: TRBV7-9
J: TRBJ2-3
size: .
D: .

DNA: TGTGCCAGCTCACCCCTGTCGGGGGAGCAGTACTTC
CDR3: CASSPLSGEQYF
V: TRBV18
J: TRBJ2-7
size: .
D: .

DNA: TGTGCCAGCAGCTTAGCGGGTGGGAGGGGCCACGAGCAGTACTTC
CDR3: CASSLAGGRGHEQYF
V: TRBV5-6
J: TRBJ2-7
size: .
D: TRBD2

DNA: TGTGCCACCCCCGGGGGGTCTGCCGGCTCTAGCGGGTCCCAAGAGACCCAGTACTTC
CDR3: CATPGGSAGSSGSQETQYF
V: TRBV6-8
J: TRBJ2-5
size: once
D: TRBD2

DNA: TGTGCCACCAGGCCCAGGGGTCGGGCAAAAACCAAAGCTTTCTTT
CDR3: CATRPRGRAKTKAFF
V: TRBV15
J: TRBJ1-1
size: once
D: .

DNA: TGTGCCAGCAGCCAAGGACCGGACAACGAGCAGTACTTC
CDR3: CASSQGPDNEQYF
V: TRBV14
J: TRBJ2-7
size: few
D: .

DNA: TGCGCCAGCAGCTATAACCCTCTCGGACTAGCCTACGAGCAGTACTTC
CDR3: CASSYNPLGLAYEQYF
V: TRBV5-1
J: TRBJ2-7
size: .
D: TRBD2